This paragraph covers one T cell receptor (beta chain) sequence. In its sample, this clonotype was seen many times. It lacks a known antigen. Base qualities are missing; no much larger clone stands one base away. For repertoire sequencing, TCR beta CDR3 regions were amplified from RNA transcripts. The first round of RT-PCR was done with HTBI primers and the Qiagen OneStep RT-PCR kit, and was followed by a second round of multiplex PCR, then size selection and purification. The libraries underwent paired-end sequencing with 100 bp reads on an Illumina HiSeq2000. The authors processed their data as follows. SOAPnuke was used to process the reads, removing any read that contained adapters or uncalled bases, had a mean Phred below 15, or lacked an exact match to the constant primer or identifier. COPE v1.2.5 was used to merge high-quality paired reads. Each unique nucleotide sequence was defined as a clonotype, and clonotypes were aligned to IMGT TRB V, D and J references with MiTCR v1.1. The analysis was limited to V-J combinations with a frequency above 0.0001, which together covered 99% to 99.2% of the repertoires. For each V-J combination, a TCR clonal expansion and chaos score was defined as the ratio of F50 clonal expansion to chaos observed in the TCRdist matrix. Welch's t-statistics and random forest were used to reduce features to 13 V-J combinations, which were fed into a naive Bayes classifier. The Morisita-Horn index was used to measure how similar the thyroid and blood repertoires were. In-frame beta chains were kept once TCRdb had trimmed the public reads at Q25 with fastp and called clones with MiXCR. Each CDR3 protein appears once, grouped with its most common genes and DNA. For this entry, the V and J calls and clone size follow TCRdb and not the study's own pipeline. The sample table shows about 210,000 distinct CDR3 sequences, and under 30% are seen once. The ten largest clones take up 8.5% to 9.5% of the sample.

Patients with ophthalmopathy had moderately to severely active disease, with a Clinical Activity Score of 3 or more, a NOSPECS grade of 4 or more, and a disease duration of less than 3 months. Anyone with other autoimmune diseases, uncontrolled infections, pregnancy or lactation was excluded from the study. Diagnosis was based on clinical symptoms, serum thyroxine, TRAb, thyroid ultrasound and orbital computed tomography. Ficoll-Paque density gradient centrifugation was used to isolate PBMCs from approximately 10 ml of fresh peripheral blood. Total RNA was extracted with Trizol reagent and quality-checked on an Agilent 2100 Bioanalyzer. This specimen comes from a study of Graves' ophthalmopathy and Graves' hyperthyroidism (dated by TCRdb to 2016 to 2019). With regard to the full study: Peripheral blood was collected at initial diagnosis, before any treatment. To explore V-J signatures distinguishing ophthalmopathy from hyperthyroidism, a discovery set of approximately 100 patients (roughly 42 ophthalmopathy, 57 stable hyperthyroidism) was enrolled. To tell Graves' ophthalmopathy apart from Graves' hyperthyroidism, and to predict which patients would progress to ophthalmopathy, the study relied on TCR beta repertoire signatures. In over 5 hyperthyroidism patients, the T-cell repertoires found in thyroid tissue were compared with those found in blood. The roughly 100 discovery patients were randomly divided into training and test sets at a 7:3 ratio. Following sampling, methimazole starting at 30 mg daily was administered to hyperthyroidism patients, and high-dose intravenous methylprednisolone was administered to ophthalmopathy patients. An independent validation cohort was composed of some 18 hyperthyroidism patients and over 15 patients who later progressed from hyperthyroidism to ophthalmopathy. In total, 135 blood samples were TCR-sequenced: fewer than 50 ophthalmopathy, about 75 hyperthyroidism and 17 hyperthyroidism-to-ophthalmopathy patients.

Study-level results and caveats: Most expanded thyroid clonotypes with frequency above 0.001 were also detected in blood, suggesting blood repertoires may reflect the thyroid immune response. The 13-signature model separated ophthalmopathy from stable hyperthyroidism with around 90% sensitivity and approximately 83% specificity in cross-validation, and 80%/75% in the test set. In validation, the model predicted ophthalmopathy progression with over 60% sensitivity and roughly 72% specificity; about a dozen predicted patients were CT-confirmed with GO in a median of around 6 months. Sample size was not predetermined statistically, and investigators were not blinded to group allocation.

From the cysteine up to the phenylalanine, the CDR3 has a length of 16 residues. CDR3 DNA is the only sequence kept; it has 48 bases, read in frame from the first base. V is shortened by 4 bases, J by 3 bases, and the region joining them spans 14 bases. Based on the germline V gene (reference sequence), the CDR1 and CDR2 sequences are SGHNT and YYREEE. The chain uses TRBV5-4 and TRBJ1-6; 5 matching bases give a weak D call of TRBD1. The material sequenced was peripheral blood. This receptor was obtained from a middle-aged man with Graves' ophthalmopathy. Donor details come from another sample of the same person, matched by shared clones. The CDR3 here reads CASSPTSDSYNSPLHF. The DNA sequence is TGTGCCAGCAGCCCTACTAGCGACAGCTATAATTCACCCCTCCACTTT.